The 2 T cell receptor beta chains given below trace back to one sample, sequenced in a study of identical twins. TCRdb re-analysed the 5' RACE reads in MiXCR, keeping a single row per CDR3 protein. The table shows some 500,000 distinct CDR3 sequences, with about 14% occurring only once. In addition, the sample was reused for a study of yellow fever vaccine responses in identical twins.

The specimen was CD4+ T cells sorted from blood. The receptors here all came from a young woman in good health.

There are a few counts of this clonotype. The CDR3: CASSGGDRASGANVLTF. CDR3 sequence (DNA): TGCGCCAGCAGCGGCGGGGACAGGGCCTCTGGGGCCAACGTCCTGACTTTC. V and J are TRBV5-1 and TRBJ2-6; 9 bases fit TRBD1. Germline V gene sequence: CDR1 SGHRS, CDR2 YFSETQ. The CDR3 spans 17 residues. Losses at the gene ends were 4 bases for V and 0 bases for J; bases not matched to a gene: 5.

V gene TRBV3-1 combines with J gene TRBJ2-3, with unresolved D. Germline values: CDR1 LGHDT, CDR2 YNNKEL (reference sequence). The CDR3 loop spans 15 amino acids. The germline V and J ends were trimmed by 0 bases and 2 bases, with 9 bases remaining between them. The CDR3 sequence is CASSQDPGPTDTQYF. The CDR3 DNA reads TGTGCCAGCAGCCAAGATCCCGGACCCACAGATACGCAGTATTTT.